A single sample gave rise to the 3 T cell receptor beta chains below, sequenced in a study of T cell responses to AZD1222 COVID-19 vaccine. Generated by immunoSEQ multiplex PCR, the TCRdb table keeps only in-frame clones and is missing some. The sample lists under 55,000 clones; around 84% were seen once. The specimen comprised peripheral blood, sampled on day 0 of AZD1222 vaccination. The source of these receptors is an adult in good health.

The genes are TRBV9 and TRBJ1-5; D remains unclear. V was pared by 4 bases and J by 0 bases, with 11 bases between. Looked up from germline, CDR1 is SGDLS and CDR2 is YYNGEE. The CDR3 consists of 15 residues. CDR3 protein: CASSPSLYSNQPQHF. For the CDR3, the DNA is TGTGCCAGCAGCCCCTCCCTATATAGCAATCAGCCCCAGCATTTT.

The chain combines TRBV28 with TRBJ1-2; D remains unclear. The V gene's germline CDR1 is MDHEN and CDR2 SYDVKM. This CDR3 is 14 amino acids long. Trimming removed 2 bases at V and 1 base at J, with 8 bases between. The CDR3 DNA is TGTGCCAGCAGTTTAAATGAGGGTAACTATGGCTACACCTTC. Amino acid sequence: CASSLNEGNYGYTF.

The CDR3 sequence is CASRPKIWGSYGYTF. The CDR3 DNA reads TGTGCCAGCAGGCCTAAAATTTGGGGGTCCTATGGCTACACCTTC. This rearrangement joins TRBV6-5 to TRBJ1-2; TRBD1 is a possible D gene (5 bases). V was clipped by 6 bases and J by 4 bases, with 18 bases between them. Per germline, CDR1 MNHEY and CDR2 SVGAGI. This CDR3 has 15 residues.